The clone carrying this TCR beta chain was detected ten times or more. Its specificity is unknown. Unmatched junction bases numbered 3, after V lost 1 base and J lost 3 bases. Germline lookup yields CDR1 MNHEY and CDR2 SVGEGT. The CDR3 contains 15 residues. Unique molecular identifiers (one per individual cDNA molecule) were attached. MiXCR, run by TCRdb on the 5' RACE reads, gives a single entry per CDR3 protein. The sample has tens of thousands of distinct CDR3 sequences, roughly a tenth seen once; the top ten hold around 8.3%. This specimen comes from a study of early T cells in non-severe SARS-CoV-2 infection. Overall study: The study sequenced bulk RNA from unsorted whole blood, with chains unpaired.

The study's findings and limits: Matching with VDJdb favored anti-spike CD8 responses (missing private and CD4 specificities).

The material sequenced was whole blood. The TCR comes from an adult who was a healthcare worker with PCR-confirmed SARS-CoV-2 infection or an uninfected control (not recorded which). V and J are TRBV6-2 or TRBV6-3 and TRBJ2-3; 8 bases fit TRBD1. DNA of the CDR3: TGTGCCAGCAGTTACTTTTGGACAGGGACAGATACGCAGTATTTT. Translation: CASSYFWTGTDTQYF.